This T cell receptor (beta chain) was found in a study of blood T cell repertoires in COVID-19. On the study more broadly: COVID-19 samples from acute and convalescent phases originated in the United States, Italy and Spain.

Per the original methods: By means of reference gene primer amplification, nucleated cell counts were estimated. Clones were sequenced by immunoSEQ multiplex PCR, and TCRdb holds only the in-frame ones, with some missing. From that table come the V and J calls and clone size; the DNA was used to work out D and trimming. The sample includes roughly 50,000 clones, approximately 89% of them seen just once. Sequencing was performed on peripheral blood. This TCR derives from a woman aged 55-69 years with active COVID-19.

The CDR3 DNA follows: TGTGCCAGTAGTATAGGGGGGACTAGTGCCGGGGAGCTGTTTTTT. Protein product: CASSIGGTSAGELFF. The rearrangement joins TRBV19 to TRBJ2-2; 8 bases line up with TRBD2. The CDR3 consists of 15 residues. Germline loops: CDR1 LNHDA, CDR2 SQIVND (reference sequence). V was clipped by 1 base and J by 6 bases; unmatched bases: 4.